The T cell receptor beta chain under discussion was sequenced for a study of T cells in Graves' hyperthyroidism and ophthalmopathy. Regarding the study as a whole: A model using 13 V-J features told ophthalmopathy apart from stable hyperthyroidism. Ophthalmopathy got predicted by the model a median 6.5 months before its onset.

Clinicians diagnosed patients from clinical symptoms, serum thyroxine and TRAb, thyroid ultrasound and orbital computed tomography. The germline V and J ends were trimmed by 5 bases and 6 bases, with 22 bases remaining between them. Germline V gives CDR1 SEHNR, CDR2 FQNEAQ (reference sequence). The CDR3 length is 16 residues. This clonotype was seen a handful of times. The antigen remains unidentified. Amplified regions were TCR beta CDR3 sequences from RNA transcripts. Carried out on the TCR CDR3, a first-round RT-PCR used the HTBI primer set. In TCRdb, the multiplex PCR reads were re-called with MiXCR into one record per CDR3 protein. The sample carries 600,000 or so distinct CDR3 sequences, 12% to 15% recorded once.

This TCR came from a woman between 18 and 30 years old with Graves' ophthalmopathy. Sequences were obtained from blood. V and J are TRBV7-9 and TRBJ1-2, with D possibly TRBD1 on 6 matching bases. Here the CDR3 reads CASSPNRERERDGYTF. Written as DNA, the CDR3 is TGTGCCAGCAGCCCGAACAGGGAAAGGGAGCGAGATGGCTACACCTTC.